These T cell receptor beta chains were read from a single sample in a study of T cells after yellow fever vaccination. TCRdb processed the 5' RACE reads anew with MiXCR; each CDR3 protein has one entry. The table records roughly 500,000 distinct CDR3 sequences, less than 20% of them present only once. The input for sequencing was PBMCs, taken 15 days after the yellow fever booster vaccination. All receptors derive from a man aged 30 to 39 who received the YFV17D yellow fever vaccine. The CDR3 runs from the conserved cysteine through the conserved F or W.

TRBV10-3	TRBJ2-7	CAISEHSYEQYF
TRBV15	TRBJ2-1	CATSGPLGGSRRQFF
TRBV12-3/TRBV12-4	TRBJ2-2	CASRRAGSNTGELFF
TRBV20-1	TRBJ2-2	CSATGSSTGELFF
TRBV6-1	TRBJ1-4	CASSTQGTNEKLFF
TRBV20-1	TRBJ1-5	CSASYYRGQPQHF
TRBV20-1	TRBJ2-2	CSARPSGNTGELFF
TRBV3-1	TRBJ2-5	CASSQEEETQYF
TRBV7-9	TRBJ2-1	CASSLPLRMGNEQFF
TRBV27	TRBJ2-7	CASSPGGALYEQYF
TRBV4-1	TRBJ2-4	CASSQPGQGTKNIQYF
TRBV28	TRBJ2-7	CASVDTGTYEQYF
TRBV4-1	TRBJ2-1	CASSQGTPGLADPKQFF
TRBV6-2/TRBV6-3	TRBJ2-3	CASSYRTGAAKRTDTQYF
TRBV20-1	TRBJ2-4	CSARDGVGSGNIQYF
TRBV6-1	TRBJ1-1	CASREGYEAFF
TRBV19	TRBJ2-5	CNLRGKDQETQYF